This T cell receptor (beta chain) was sequenced for a study of blood T cell repertoires in COVID-19 (dated by TCRdb to 2018 to 2020). About the study as a whole: Collaborator samples came from the United States, Italy and Spain and covered acute and convalescent phases of COVID-19. The prospective study material was composed of cDNA or gDNA derived from T cells, B-cell-depleted T cells, or PBMCs. Subjects who had been exposed to COVID-19, were actively infected with it, or had recovered from it provided the deeply sampled blood TCRbeta repertoires that made up the dataset. A freely available public database, intended as a resource for researchers studying the immune response to SARS-CoV-2, is where the repertoires were released. Samples were obtained from the ongoing ImmuneRACE study (first 160 participants) and from roughly 1,300 subjects provided by 6 global collaborators. Nearly every sample came with metadata listing a de-identified subject ID, COVID-19 status, age in years and sex. HLA class I and class II types, where available, came from metadata supplied by the sample provider rather than from assay-based typing.

TCRbeta CDR3 regions were amplified from genomic DNA using the immunoSEQ Assay, a bias-controlled multiplex PCR. As for the original processing: Within the assay, amplification of reference gene primers was used to estimate how many nucleated cells each sample contained. To quantify the absolute abundance of each unique TCRbeta CDR3 rearrangement, sequence reads were collapsed and filtered. For each sample, productive Simpson clonality was calculated as the square root of Simpson's diversity index across productive rearrangements. Drawn from immuneACCESS, this table holds only the in-frame rearrangements with V and J called that TCRdb kept. Clones are partly lost; checked studies trace under half to an unresolved V gene and leave the rest unexplained. The D gene and trimming were derived from the DNA, and the V and J assignments and clone size from that table. The sample table holds 210,000 or so clones, of which around 80% were seen once. The ten largest account for 4% to 5.5% of the sample.

V and J are trimmed by 5 bases and 7 bases, and the gene matches miss 17 bases of the junction. There are 17 amino acids in the CDR3, from cysteine to phenylalanine inclusive. The kept DNA is CDR3 alone, 51 bases in frame from the first base. Per the germline V gene, MDHEN is the CDR1 and SYDVKM is the CDR2. A note on this clone: There is no known antigen for this receptor. No base quality values were provided; no much bigger clone lies one nucleotide off.

Each collaborating institution followed its own protocols to collect whole blood in K2EDTA tubes. Collaborator samples were shipped for TCRbeta analysis as frozen whole blood, isolated PBMCs, or DNA extracted from either sample type. What the authors observed across the whole study: The amount of clinical and demographic metadata varied by source and participant and was provided uncurated.

This receptor chain uses TRBV28 and TRBJ2-7; 10 of the junction bases match TRBD2. The sequenced sample was peripheral blood. This clonotype was sampled from a human donor in a cohort sampled during active COVID-19. The DNA sequence is TGTGCCAGCAGTCCCGCAAGGCTAGCGGGAGCGAGAGGGGAGCAGTACTTC. The resulting protein is CASSPARLAGARGEQYF.